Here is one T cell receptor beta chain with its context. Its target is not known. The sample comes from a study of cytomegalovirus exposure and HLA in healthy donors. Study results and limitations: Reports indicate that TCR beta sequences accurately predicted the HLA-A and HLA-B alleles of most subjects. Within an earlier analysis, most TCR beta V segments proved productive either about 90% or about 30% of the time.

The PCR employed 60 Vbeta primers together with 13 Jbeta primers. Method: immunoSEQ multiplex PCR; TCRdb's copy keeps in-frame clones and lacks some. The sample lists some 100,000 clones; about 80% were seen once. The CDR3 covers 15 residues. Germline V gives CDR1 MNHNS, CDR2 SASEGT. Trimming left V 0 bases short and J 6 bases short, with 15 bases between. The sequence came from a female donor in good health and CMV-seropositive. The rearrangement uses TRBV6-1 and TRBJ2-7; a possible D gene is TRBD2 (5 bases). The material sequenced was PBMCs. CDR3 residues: CASSEAGPGVSEQYF. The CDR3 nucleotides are TGTGCCAGCAGTGAAGCGGGCCCCGGGGTTAGCGAGCAGTACTTC.